The subject of this entry is one T cell receptor beta chain. The sample comes from a study of T cells expressing NK-cell markers. This CDR3 is built from 17 residues. TCRdb processed the 5' RACE reads again and assigns one entry to each CDR3 protein, with no DNA. There are 150,000 to 160,000 distinct CDR3 sequences in the sample, with 37% held by the top ten. The V gene is TRBV12-3 or TRBV12-4, the J gene TRBJ2-1. The receptor was derived from a woman aged 50 to 60 in good health. Sample: blood T cells: a sorted CD56 or NKG2C T cell subset, CD4+ or CD8+ T cells, or bulk PBMC T cells (not recorded which). This CDR3 reads CASSLIANPSSYNEQFF.